This T cell receptor beta chain was documented in a study of shared clonotypes between healthy human individuals. The CDR3 has 14 residues. Germline loops: CDR1 LNHNV, CDR2 YYDKDF (reference sequence). V was cut by 0 bases and J by 12 bases, with 15 bases left in between. Sequencing used immunoSEQ multiplex PCR; TCRdb keeps in-frame clones, though not all of them. The repertoire has more than 550,000 clones, 90% of them found once; the top ten carry about 33%. Sequenced: memory CD8+ T cells from PBMCs. The sample's subset: CD45RO+ cells pooled with CCR7-negative TemRA cells. V usage is TRBV15 and J usage is TRBJ2-1; D remains unclear. This sequence originates from a young man in good health. Some clones in this sample may be carry-over from other donors' samples. The CDR3 bases are TGTGCCACCAGCAGAGATCTAGGTGACTTCGGGCAGTTCTTC. As protein: CATSRDLGDFGQFF.